The present entry profiles one T cell receptor beta chain with its context. V lost 4 bases, J lost 6 bases, and 12 bases lay in between. The CDR3 is 13 residues long. The record originates from a study of blood T cell repertoires in COVID-19. Authors' data handling: Using reference gene primer amplification, nucleated cell counts were estimated. Profiled with immunoSEQ multiplex PCR; TCRdb holds only in-frame clones, not every one. V and J calls and clone size are those listed in that table; D and trimming were worked out from the DNA. The sample shows about 230,000 clones, 70% to 85% of them seen only once.

The chain carries TRBV12-3 or TRBV12-4 and TRBJ1-1; D is possibly TRBD1 (5 bases). The sequenced sample consisted of peripheral blood. The TCR comes from a woman aged 40 to 50 who had recovered from COVID-19. The CDR3 sequence: CASSSETASEAFF. The CDR3 DNA reads TGTGCCAGCAGTTCCGAGACAGCGTCTGAAGCTTTCTTT.